The TCR beta chain under discussion was sequenced for a study of blood T cell repertoires in COVID-19. Profiling relied on immunoSEQ multiplex PCR, and the TCRdb table lists in-frame clones only, not all of them. Here the sample spans roughly 250,000 clones, around 87% being singletons. Germline V gives CDR1 ENHRY, CDR2 SYGVKD. This CDR3 is built from 16 residues. The V gene end was trimmed by 9 bases and the J gene end by 1 base; junction bases not matched to a gene: 4. The study drew participants aged roughly 18 to 89 years from roughly 25 US areas. Self-reported history from a screening survey and questionnaire set each donor's cohort. For recovered donors of Cohort 3, there were two negative PCRs, clearance, or symptom resolution.

Sequences were obtained from PBMCs or T cells enriched from blood (not recorded which). The TCR was taken from a woman between 50 and 59 years old who had recovered from COVID-19. V usage is TRBV10-3 and J usage is TRBJ2-3; 16 positions match TRBD2. The DNA of the CDR3 is TGTGCCATTGGGACTAGCGGGAGGGGGGGCACAGATACGCAGTATTTT. Translation gives CAIGTSGRGGTDTQYF.